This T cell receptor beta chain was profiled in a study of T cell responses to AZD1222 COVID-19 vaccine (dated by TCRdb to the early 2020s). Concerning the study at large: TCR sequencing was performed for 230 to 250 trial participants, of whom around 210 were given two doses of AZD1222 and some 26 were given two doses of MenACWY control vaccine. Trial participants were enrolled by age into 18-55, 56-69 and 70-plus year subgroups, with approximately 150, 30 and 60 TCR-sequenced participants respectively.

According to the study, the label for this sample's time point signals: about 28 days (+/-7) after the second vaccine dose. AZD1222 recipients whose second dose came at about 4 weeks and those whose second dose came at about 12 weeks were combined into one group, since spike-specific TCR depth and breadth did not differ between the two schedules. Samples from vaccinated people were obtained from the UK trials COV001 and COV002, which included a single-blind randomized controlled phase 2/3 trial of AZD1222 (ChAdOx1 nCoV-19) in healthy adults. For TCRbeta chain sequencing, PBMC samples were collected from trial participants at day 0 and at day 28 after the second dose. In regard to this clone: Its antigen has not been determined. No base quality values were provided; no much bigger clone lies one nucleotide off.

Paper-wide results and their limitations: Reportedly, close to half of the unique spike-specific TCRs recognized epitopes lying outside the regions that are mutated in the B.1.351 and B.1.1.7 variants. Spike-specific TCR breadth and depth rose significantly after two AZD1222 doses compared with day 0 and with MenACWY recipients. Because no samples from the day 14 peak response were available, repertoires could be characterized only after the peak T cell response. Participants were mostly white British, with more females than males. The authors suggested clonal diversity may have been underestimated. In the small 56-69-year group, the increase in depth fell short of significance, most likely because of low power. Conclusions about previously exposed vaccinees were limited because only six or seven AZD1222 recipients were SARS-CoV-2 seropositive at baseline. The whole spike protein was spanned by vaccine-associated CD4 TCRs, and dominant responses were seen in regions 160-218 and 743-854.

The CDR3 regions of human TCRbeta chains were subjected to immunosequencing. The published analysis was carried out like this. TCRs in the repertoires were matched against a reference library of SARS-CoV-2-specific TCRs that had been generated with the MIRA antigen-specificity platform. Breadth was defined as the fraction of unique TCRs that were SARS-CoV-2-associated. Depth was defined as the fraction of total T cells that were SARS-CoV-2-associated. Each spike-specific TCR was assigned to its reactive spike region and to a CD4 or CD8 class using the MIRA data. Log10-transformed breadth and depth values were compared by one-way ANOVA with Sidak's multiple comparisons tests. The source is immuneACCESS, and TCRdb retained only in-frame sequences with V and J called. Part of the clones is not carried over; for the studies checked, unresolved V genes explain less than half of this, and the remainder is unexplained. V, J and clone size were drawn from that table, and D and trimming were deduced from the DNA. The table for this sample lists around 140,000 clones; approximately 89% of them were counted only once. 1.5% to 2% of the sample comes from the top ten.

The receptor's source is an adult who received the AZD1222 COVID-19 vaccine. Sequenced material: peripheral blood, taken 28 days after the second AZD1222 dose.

The sequence in DNA is TGTGCCAGCAGTTACTCACGGACAGTCTATGGCTACACCTTC. This yields the protein CASSYSRTVYGYTF. The sequence links TRBV6-5 to TRBJ1-2, and possibly TRBD1, on 6 matching bases. The V end loses 0 bases and the J end loses 4 bases, and a stretch of 9 bases separates them. Per the germline V gene, MNHEY is the CDR1 and SVGAGI is the CDR2. The CDR3 runs 14 amino acids, cysteine and phenylalanine included. Kept here is only the CDR3 DNA, which spans 42 bases and is read in frame from base 1.